Below are 11 T cell receptor beta chains sequenced from a single sample in a study of CD8 T cells in ankylosing spondylitis. Each CDR3 protein is one row after TCRdb ran MiXCR on the 5' RACE reads. In the table there are 100,000 to 150,000 distinct CDR3 sequences, 9.3% of which are singletons. Sequencing was carried out using blood, either unsorted or a sorted T cell fraction (not recorded which). All receptors come from a male donor with ankylosing spondylitis or in good health (not recorded which).

As regards this clonotype: This may stem from a read error, because a much larger clone lies one nucleotide away. The J gene is TRBJ2-1, the V gene TRBV5-6, with a tentative D call TRBD1 (6 bases). The germline V gene encodes CDR1 SGHDT and CDR2 YYEEEE. The CDR3 sequence is 11 residues long. The CDR3 here is CASSLDREQIF. CDR3 sequence (DNA): TGTGCCAGCAGCTTGGACAGGGAGCAGATCTTC.

This clonotype was detected a few times. Since a much larger clone is just one base distant, this may be a read error. The chain combines TRBV20-1 with TRBJ2-7; 12 bases line up with TRBD2. The CDR3 length is 15 residues. Per germline, CDR1 DFQATT and CDR2 SNEGSKA (reference sequence). The DNA of the CDR3 is TGCTGTGCTAGTTACACTAGCGGGGGGACCTACGAGCAGTACTTC. Translating gives CCASYTSGGTYEQYF.

At least ten counts were recorded for this clonotype. The chain joins TRBV5-1 to TRBJ2-7, with 8 nucleotides matching TRBD1. The CDR3 spans 15 residues. Trimming cost V 4 bases and J 0 bases; bases outside gene matches: 6. Germline V gene lookup returns CDR1 SGHRS and CDR2 YFSETQ. The CDR3 here is CASSLTGEGSYEQYF. The CDR3, as DNA: TGCGCCAGCAGCCTGACAGGGGAAGGCTCCTACGAGCAGTACTTC. The whole variable domain, filled in from reference TRBV5-1 and TRBJ2-7, reads KAGVTQTPRYLIKTRGQQVTLSCSPISGHRSVSWYQQTPGQGLQFLFEYFSETQRNKGNFPGRFSGRQFSNSRSEMNVSTLELGDSALYLCASSLTGEGSYEQYFGPGTRLTVT.

V is TRBV24-1 and J is TRBJ2-1; 10 bases fit TRBD2. CDR1 is KGHDR and CDR2 is SFDVKD in the germline V gene. With 4 bases clipped from V and 9 bases from J, the junction kept 11 bases outside the gene matches. The CDR3 is 16 residues long. The CDR3 nucleotides are TGTGCCACCAGTGACCCATCTAGCGGGAGTCGATTTGAGCAGTTCTTC. This codes for CATSDPSSGSRFEQFF.

The CDR3 protein is CASSPLGRNEQYF. DNA of the CDR3: TGTGCCAGCAGCCCCTTAGGGCGAAACGAGCAGTACTTC. The chain uses TRBV7-6 and TRBJ2-7; D is undetermined. Germline CDR1 reads SGHVS; CDR2 reads FNYEAQ. Trimming left V 5 bases short and J 5 bases short, with 13 bases between. The length of the CDR3 is 13 residues.

This clonotype came up many times. V is TRBV7-8 and J is TRBJ1-2; no definite D call. CDR3 length equals 14 residues. Germline V lookup: CDR1 SGHVS, CDR2 FQNEAQ. The V and J ends lost 0 bases and 2 bases respectively, with 7 bases between them. The CDR3 region has the DNA TGTGCCAGCAGCTTAGCGGTACAGAACTATGGCTACACCTTC. The encoded protein is CASSLAVQNYGYTF. Full variable domain (rest looked up from reference TRBV7-8 and TRBJ1-2): GAGVSQSPRYKVAKRGQDVALRCDPISGHVSLFWYQQALGQGPEFLTYFQNEAQLDKSGLPSDRFFAERPEGSVSTLKIQRTQQEDSAVYLCASSLAVQNYGYTFGSGTRLTVV.

This clonotype was observed many times. The V gene is TRBV12-3 or TRBV12-4, the J gene TRBJ1-1, with a weak D call TRBD1 (5 bases). This CDR3 has 20 amino acids. V was cut by 3 bases and J by 11 bases, with 37 bases left in between. CDR3: CASSFIPQAEPSIFLQGAFF. The CDR3 DNA follows: TGTGCCAGCAGTTTTATCCCACAGGCAGAACCTTCAATTTTTCTTCAAGGGGCTTTCTTT.

This clonotype was recorded many times. The chain has TRBV12-3 or TRBV12-4 and TRBJ2-1, with D unresolved. The CDR3 totals 11 residues. Deletions cut 2 bases from V and 9 bases from J, with 5 bases between. DNA of the CDR3: TGTGCCAGCAGTTTACTCCGTGAGCAGTTCTTC. Translating it yields CASSLLREQFF.

This clonotype has a count of ten or more. The chain combines TRBV5-1 with TRBJ2-1; 13 positions match TRBD2. V dropped 3 bases and J dropped 6; count of bases not matched to a gene: 0. This CDR3 comprises 14 residues. CDR1 is SGHRS, CDR2 YFSETQ, per germline. CDR3 region: CASSWTSGSNEQFF. CDR3 sequence (DNA): TGCGCCAGCAGCTGGACTAGCGGGAGCAATGAGCAGTTCTTC. The full variable domain, in which reference TRBV5-1 and TRBJ2-1 provide the parts outside the CDR3, is KAGVTQTPRYLIKTRGQQVTLSCSPISGHRSVSWYQQTPGQGLQFLFEYFSETQRNKGNFPGRFSGRQFSNSRSEMNVSTLELGDSALYLCASSWTSGSNEQFFGPGTRLTVL.

This clonotype turned up a few times. V and J are TRBV18 and TRBJ2-2; D is undetermined. Trimming cost V 1 base and J 3 bases, with 9 bases left between them. Germline V gives CDR1 KGHSH, CDR2 LQKENI. CDR3 size: 15 residues. The CDR3: CASSPLPLDTGELFF. The CDR3 DNA reads TGTGCCAGCTCACCACTACCTCTCGACACCGGGGAGCTGTTTTTT.

In its sample, this clonotype was seen many times. The V and J genes are TRBV7-2 and TRBJ2-1, with 7 bases that match TRBD2. V shed 3 bases and J 0 bases; nucleotides not matched to a gene: 2. Germline V gene data show CDR1 as SGHTA and CDR2 as FQGNSA. CDR3 size: 15 residues. The CDR3 DNA reads TGTGCCAGCAGCTTCGGGGGGAGCTCCTACAATGAGCAGTTCTTC. As protein: CASSFGGSSYNEQFF.